Each of the 6 T cell receptor beta chains below was sequenced from the same sample in a study of early T cells in non-severe SARS-CoV-2 infection. TCRdb re-called the 5' RACE reads through MiXCR, storing one row per CDR3 protein. The sample holds tens of thousands of distinct CDR3 sequences, around 6.8% seen once. Material: whole blood. The source of these receptors is an adult who was a healthcare worker with PCR-confirmed SARS-CoV-2 infection or an uninfected control (not recorded which).

This clonotype came up many times. The gene calls are TRBV6-2 or TRBV6-3 and TRBJ1-2; D gene ambiguous. The CDR3 length is 13 residues. V lost 7 bases, J lost 1 base, and 10 bases lay in between. Germline lookup yields CDR1 MNHEY and CDR2 SVGEGT. The CDR3 DNA reads as TGTGCCAGCACCGCGATTGATAACTATGGCTACACCTTC. It encodes CASTAIDNYGYTF.

This clonotype has only a few counts. The V call is TRBV20-1, the J call TRBJ1-4; D may be TRBD1 (5 bases). Germline loops: CDR1 DFQATT, CDR2 SNEGSKA (reference sequence). The V gene lost 3 bases and the J gene lost 8 bases, with 19 bases spanning the gap. CDR3 length: 15 amino acids. CDR3 in amino acids: CSASPRRGLGEKLFF. As DNA, the CDR3 is TGCAGTGCTAGCCCACGTCGGGGGTTGGGAGAAAAACTGTTTTTT.

The chain employs TRBV14 and TRBJ2-4, with TRBD1 as a possible D gene (5 bases). Trimming cost V 6 bases and J 7 bases, with 10 bases left between them. This CDR3 comprises 12 residues. The germline V gene encodes CDR1 SGHDN and CDR2 FVKESK. This CDR3 is CASSPGWNIQYF. Here the CDR3 DNA reads TGTGCCAGCAGTCCAGGGTGGAACATTCAGTACTTC. The full variable domain, completed using reference TRBV14 and TRBJ2-4, is EAGVTQFPSHSVIEKGQTVTLRCDPISGHDNLYWYRRVMGKEIKFLLHFVKESKQDESGMPNNRFLAERTGGTYSTLKVQPAELEDSGVYFCASSPGWNIQYFGAGTRLSVL.

This sequence joins TRBV10-3 and TRBJ1-2; a possible D gene is TRBD1 (6 bases). Germline V gene lookup returns CDR1 ENHRY and CDR2 SYGVKD. Between the trimmed V and J ends, which lost 4 bases and 0 bases, there was a span of 15 bases. The CDR3 runs to 16 residues. The CDR3 nucleotides are TGTGCCATCAGTGGTAGCCCCGGGACAACTAACTATGGCTACACCTTC. Translating it yields CAISGSPGTTNYGYTF.

This chain uses TRBV18 with TRBJ1-4; D gene uncertain. The CDR3 covers 14 residues. Germline loops: CDR1 KGHSH, CDR2 LQKENI. The V end was cut by 0 bases, the J end by 6 bases, with 8 bases between. The CDR3 coding sequence is TGTGCCAGCTCACCACCGGGCGTTTATGAAAAACTGTTTTTT. Translated, it gives CASSPPGVYEKLFF.

This clonotype came up a few times. The chain joins TRBV20-1 to TRBJ1-5; TRBD1 agrees at 7 bases. This CDR3 contains 15 residues. CDR1 and CDR2 (germline): DFQATT, SNEGSKA (reference sequence). V was pared by 6 bases and J by 2 bases, with 10 bases of the junction left unmatched. This CDR3 reads CSAQGGAPGNQPQHF. CDR3 nucleotide sequence: TGCAGTGCCCAGGGGGGGGCGCCGGGCAATCAGCCCCAGCATTTT.